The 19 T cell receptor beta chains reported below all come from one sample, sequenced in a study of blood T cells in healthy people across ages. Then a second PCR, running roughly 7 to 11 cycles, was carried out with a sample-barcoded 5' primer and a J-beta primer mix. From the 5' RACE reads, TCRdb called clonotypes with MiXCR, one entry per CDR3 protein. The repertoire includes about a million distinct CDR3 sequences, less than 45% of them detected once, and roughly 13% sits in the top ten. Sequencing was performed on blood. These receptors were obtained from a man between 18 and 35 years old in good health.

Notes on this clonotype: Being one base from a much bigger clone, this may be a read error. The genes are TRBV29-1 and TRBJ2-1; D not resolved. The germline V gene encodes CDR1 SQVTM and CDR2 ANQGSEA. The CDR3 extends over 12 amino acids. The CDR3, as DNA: TGCAGCGTTCTGGGATCGTACAAGGAGCAGTTCTTC. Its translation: CSVLGSYKEQFF.

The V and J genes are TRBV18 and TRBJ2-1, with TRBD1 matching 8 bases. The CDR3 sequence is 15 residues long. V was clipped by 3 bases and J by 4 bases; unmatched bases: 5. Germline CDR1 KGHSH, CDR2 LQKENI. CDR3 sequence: CASSPSGQEYNEQFF. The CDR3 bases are TGTGCCAGCTCACCCTCGGGACAGGAATACAATGAGCAGTTCTTC.

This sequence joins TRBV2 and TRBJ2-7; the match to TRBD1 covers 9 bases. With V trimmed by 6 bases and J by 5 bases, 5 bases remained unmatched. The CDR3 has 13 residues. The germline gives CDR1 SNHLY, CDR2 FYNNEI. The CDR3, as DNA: TGTGCCAGCAGGGGGACAGGGATCCACGAGCAGTACTTC. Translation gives CASRGTGIHEQYF.

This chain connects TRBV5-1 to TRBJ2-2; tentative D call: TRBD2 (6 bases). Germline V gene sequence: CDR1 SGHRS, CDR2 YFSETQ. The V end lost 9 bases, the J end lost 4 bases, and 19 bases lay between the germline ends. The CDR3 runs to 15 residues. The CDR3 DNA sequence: TGCGCCACGAACCGGGACTCACTGGCCACCGGGGAGCTGTTTTTT. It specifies CATNRDSLATGELFF.

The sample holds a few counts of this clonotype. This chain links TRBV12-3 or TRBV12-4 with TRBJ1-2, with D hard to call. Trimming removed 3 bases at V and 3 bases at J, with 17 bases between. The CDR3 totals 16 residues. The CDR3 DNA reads TGTGCCAGCAGTTTTTCAGGACCGCACGTACACTATGGCTACACCTTC. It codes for CASSFSGPHVHYGYTF.

In DNA form, the CDR3 reads TGTGCCAGCAGATTTCTCCGCCCTAGACAGGGGGTTGATCAACGCTACACCTTC. It translates to CASRFLRPRQGVDQRYTF. The rearrangement links TRBV2 to TRBJ1-2; 9 nucleotides agree with TRBD1. There are 18 residues in the CDR3. Germline V gene data show CDR1 as SNHLY and CDR2 as FYNNEI. J was trimmed by 9 bases and V by 6 bases; bases with no gene match: 23.

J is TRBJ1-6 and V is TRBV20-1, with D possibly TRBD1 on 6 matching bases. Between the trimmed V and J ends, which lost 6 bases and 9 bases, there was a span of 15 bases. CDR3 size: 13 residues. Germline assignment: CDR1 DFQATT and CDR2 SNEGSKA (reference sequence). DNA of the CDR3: TGCAGTGCCATCAGAGGAGGGGGTTCACCCCTCCACTTT. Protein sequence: CSAIRGGGSPLHF.

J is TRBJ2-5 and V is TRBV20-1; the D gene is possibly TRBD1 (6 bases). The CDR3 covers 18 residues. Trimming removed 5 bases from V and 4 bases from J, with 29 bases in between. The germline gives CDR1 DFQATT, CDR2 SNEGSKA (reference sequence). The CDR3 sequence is CSAQTGFRNRTWPETQYF. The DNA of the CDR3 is TGCAGTGCTCAGACAGGTTTTAGAAACAGGACCTGGCCAGAGACCCAGTACTTC.

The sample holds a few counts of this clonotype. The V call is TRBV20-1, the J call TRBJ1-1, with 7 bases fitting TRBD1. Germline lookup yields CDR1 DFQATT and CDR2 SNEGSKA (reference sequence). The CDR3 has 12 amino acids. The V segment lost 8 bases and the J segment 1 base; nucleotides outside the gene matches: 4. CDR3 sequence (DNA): TGCAGTTGGGACAGTGCGAACACTGAAGCTTTCTTT. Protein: CSWDSANTEAFF.

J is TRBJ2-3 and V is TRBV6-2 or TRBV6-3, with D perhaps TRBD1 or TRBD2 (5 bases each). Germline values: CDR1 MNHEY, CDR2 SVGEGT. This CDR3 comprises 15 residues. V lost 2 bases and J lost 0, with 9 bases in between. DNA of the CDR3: TGTGCCAGCAGTTACCGGGACCCCAGCACAGATACGCAGTATTTT. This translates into CASSYRDPSTDTQYF.

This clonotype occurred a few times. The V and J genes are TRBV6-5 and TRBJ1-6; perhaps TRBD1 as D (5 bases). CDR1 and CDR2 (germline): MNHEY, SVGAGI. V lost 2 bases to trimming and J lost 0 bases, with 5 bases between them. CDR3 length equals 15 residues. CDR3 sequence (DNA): TGTGCCAGCAGTTACCAGGGCTCCTATAATTCACCCCTCCACTTT. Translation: CASSYQGSYNSPLHF.

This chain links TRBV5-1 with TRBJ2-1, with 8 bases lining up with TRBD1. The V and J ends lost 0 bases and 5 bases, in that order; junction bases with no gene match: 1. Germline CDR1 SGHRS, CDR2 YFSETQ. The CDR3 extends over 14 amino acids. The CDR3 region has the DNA TGCGCCAGCAGCTTGGACAGGGGGAACAATGAGCAGTTCTTC. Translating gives CASSLDRGNNEQFF. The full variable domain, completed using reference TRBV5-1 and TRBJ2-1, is KAGVTQTPRYLIKTRGQQVTLSCSPISGHRSVSWYQQTPGQGLQFLFEYFSETQRNKGNFPGRFSGRQFSNSRSEMNVSTLELGDSALYLCASSLDRGNNEQFFGPGTRLTVL.

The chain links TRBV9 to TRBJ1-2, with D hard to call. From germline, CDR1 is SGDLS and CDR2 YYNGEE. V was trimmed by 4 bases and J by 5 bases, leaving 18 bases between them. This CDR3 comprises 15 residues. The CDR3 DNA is TGTGCCAGCAGCACCTCTACGGCGGCTCCTTATGGCTACACCTTC. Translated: CASSTSTAAPYGYTF.

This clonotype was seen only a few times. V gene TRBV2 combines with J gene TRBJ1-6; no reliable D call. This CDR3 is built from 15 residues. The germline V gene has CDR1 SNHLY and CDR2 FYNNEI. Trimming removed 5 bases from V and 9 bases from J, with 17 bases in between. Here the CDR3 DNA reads TGTGCCAGCAGTAAATCGCCGGGCCGGGCTTCACCCCTCCACTTT. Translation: CASSKSPGRASPLHF.

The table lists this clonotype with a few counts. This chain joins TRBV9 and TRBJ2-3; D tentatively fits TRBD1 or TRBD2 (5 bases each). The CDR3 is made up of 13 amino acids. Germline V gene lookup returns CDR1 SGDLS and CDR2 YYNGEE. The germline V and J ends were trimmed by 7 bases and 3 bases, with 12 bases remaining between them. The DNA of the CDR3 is TGTGCCAGCGATCGAGGGGTTACAGATACGCAGTATTTT. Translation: CASDRGVTDTQYF.

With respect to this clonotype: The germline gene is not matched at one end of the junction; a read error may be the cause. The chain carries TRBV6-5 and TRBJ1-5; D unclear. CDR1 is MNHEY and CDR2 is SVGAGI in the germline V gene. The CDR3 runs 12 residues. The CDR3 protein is CATKGRDQPQHF. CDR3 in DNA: TGTGCCACCAAGGGTCGGGATCAACCCCAGCATTTT.

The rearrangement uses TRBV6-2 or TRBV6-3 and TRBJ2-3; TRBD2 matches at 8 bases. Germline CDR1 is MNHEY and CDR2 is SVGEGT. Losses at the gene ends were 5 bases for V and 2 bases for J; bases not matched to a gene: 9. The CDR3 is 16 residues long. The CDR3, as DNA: TGTGCCAGCAGTGCCCGAGAGCGGGGGCTCACAGATACGCAGTATTTT. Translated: CASSARERGLTDTQYF.

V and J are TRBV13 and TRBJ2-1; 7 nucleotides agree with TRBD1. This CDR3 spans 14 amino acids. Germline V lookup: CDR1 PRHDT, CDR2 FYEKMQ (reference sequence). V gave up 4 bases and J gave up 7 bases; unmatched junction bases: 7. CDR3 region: CASSSTGSRNEQFF. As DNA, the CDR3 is TGTGCCAGCAGCTCGACAGGGTCCCGGAATGAGCAGTTCTTC.

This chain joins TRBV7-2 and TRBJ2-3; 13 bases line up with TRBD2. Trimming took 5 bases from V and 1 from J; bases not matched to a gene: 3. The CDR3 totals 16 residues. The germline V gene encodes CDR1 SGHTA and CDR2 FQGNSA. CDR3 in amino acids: CASSDGTSGGTDTQYF. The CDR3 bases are TGTGCCAGCAGCGACGGGACTAGCGGGGGCACAGATACGCAGTATTTT.